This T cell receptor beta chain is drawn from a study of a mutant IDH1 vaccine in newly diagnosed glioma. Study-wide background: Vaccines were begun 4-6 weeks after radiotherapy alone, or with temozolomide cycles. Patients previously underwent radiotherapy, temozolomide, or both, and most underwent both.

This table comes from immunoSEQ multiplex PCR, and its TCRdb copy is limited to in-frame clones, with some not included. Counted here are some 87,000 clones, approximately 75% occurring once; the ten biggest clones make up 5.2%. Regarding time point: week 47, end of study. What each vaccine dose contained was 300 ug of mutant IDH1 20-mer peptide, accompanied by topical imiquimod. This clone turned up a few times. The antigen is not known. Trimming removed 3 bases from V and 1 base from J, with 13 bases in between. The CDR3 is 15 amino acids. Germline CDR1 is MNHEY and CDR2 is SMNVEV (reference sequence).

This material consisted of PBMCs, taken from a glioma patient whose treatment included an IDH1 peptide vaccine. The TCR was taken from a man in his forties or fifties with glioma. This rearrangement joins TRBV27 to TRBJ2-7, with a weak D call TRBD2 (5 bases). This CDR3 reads CASSLRGLGSYEQYF. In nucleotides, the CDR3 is TGTGCCAGCAGTTTGCGCGGGCTTGGGTCCTACGAGCAGTACTTC.